What follows are 18 T cell receptor beta chains derived from one specimen sequenced in a study of T cell responses to AZD1222 COVID-19 vaccine. Some clones are missing from TCRdb's copy, which holds only in-frame ones; the method was immunoSEQ multiplex PCR. Of about 59,000 clones in the sample, around 83% were seen once. Sequencing was performed on peripheral blood, taken on day 0 of AZD1222 vaccination. The receptors were gathered from an adult in good health.

In DNA, the CDR3 is TGTGCCAGCAGTAGCCCGGGACTAGCGGGAGTTCCTGAGCAGTTCTTC. This translates into CASSSPGLAGVPEQFF. V and J are TRBV28 and TRBJ2-1; 14 positions match TRBD2. The germline CDR1 and CDR2 sequences are MDHEN and SYDVKM. The V segment lost 5 bases and the J segment 9 bases; nucleotides outside the gene matches: 9. The CDR3 sequence is 16 residues long.

The chain uses TRBV28 and TRBJ2-7; 7 bases are a match to TRBD2. V gave up 1 base and J gave up 4 bases; unmatched junction bases: 4. The germline V gene encodes CDR1 MDHEN and CDR2 SYDVKM. The CDR3 has 14 amino acids. The CDR3 region is CASSLSGGLYEQYF. Written as DNA, the CDR3 is TGTGCCAGCAGTTTATCGGGGGGTCTATACGAGCAGTACTTC.

V gene TRBV28 combines with J gene TRBJ2-4, with D maybe TRBD1 (6 bases). The CDR3 contains 15 residues. The germline gives CDR1 MDHEN, CDR2 SYDVKM. Deletions cut 4 bases from V and 5 bases from J, with 15 bases between. The CDR3 spells CASSSSGAPQNIQYF. The CDR3 DNA sequence: TGTGCCAGCAGTTCCTCAGGGGCCCCGCAAAACATTCAGTACTTC.

This clone was recorded only once. The J gene is TRBJ1-2, the V gene TRBV7-2, with D maybe TRBD1 (5 bases). Germline V gene lookup returns CDR1 SGHTA and CDR2 FQGNSA. V dropped 5 bases and J dropped 7 bases, with 14 bases sitting between them. This CDR3 comprises 13 residues. As DNA, the CDR3 is TGTGCCAGCAGCGCGGGACTTATCTCTGGCTACACCTTC. Translated, it gives CASSAGLISGYTF. The full variable domain, its missing parts supplied by reference TRBV7-2 and TRBJ1-2, is GAGVSQSPSNKVTEKGKDVELRCDPISGHTALYWYRQSLGQGLEFLIYFQGNSAPDKSGLPSDRFSAERTGGSVSTLTIQRTQQEDSAVYLCASSAGLISGYTFGSGTRLTVV.

The chain has TRBV6-1 and TRBJ2-7; 9 bases fit TRBD1. CDR1 is MNHNS and CDR2 is SASEGT in the germline V gene. The CDR3 contains 15 residues. J gave up 3 bases and V 1 base, and 4 bases lay outside the gene matches. CDR3 DNA sequence: TGTGCCAGCAGTGAAGGGGGGACAGGGAGCTACGAGCAGTACTTC. As protein: CASSEGGTGSYEQYF.

The chain carries TRBV19 and TRBJ2-1; the D is unclear. The CDR3 has 15 amino acids. CDR1 is LNHDA and CDR2 is SQIVND in the germline V gene (reference sequence). V was shortened by 3 bases and J by 12 bases, with 21 bases between the two germline ends. CDR3 nucleotides: TGTGCCAGTAGTATGGGCGGTCTAGAGACTTTTAGGCAGTTCTTC. The encoded protein is CASSMGGLETFRQFF.

The rearrangement uses TRBV27 and TRBJ1-2, with a weak D call TRBD1 (5 bases). Per the germline V gene, CDR1 is MNHEY and CDR2 is SMNVEV (reference sequence). V lost 3 bases, J lost 4 bases, and 15 bases lay in between. The CDR3 contains 15 residues. The CDR3 loop is CASSFRRGVGYGYTF. The DNA of the CDR3 is TGTGCCAGCAGTTTTAGGAGGGGCGTCGGCTATGGCTACACCTTC.

The chain carries TRBV30 and TRBJ1-1; D unresolved. Germline CDR1 is GTSNPN and CDR2 is SVGIG (reference sequence). V was pared by 3 bases and J by 5 bases, with 10 bases between. The CDR3 has 12 residues. CDR3 DNA sequence: TGTGCCTGGAGCGAGGTTGGGACTGAAGCTTTCTTT. Protein product: CAWSEVGTEAFF.

This clone was picked up one time. This chain links TRBV28 with TRBJ1-2, with 7 bases identical to TRBD1. The CDR3 spans 14 residues. Germline V gene sequence: CDR1 MDHEN, CDR2 SYDVKM. The J segment lost 4 bases and the V segment lost 3 bases, leaving 5 bases of the junction unmatched. The CDR3 loop reads CASSLAQGTYGYTF. The CDR3 DNA follows: TGTGCCAGCAGTTTGGCACAGGGGACCTATGGCTACACCTTC.

The chain recombines TRBV5-1 with TRBJ2-1; D ambiguous. The V end lost 0 bases, the J end lost 7 bases, and 11 bases lay between the germline ends. Germline-derived CDR1 and CDR2 are SGHRS and YFSETQ. The CDR3 is 14 amino acids. The CDR3 nucleotides read TGCGCCAGCAGCTTGGCCATCTCACGGAATGAGCAGTTCTTC. Its protein is CASSLAISRNEQFF.

The chain employs TRBV7-9 and TRBJ1-5; 8 bases map to TRBD1. The germline CDR1 and CDR2 sequences are SEHNR and FQNEAQ (reference sequence). The CDR3 runs 14 residues. V was clipped by 7 bases and J by 2 bases; unmatched bases: 4. Here the CDR3 reads CASTPGQGNQPQHF. In nucleotides, the CDR3 is TGTGCCAGCACCCCGGGACAGGGCAATCAGCCCCAGCATTTT.

V and J are TRBV19 and TRBJ2-7, with D perhaps matching TRBD1 (5 bases). CDR3 length: 16 amino acids. Trimming stripped 5 bases from V and 3 bases from J, with 20 bases between. Germline V lookup: CDR1 LNHDA, CDR2 SQIVND (reference sequence). The CDR3 sequence is CASSGRTPVPYYEQYF. In DNA form, the CDR3 reads TGTGCCAGTAGTGGACGGACACCCGTACCCTACTACGAGCAGTACTTC.

This chain uses TRBV6-2 or TRBV6-3 with TRBJ2-1; 7 nucleotides align to TRBD2. Per the germline V gene, CDR1 is MNHEY and CDR2 is SVGEGT. The junction had 7 bases not matched to a gene; V was cut back by 2 bases and J by 3 bases. There are 16 residues in the CDR3. The CDR3 region has the DNA TGTGCCAGCAGTTACGGGGGGGAGTCTTACTACAATGAGCAGTTCTTC. This translates into CASSYGGESYYNEQFF.

This clone was seen a handful of times. The V gene is TRBV28, the J gene TRBJ2-7; D gene uncertain. V was cut by 6 bases and J by 0 bases, with 15 bases left in between. The CDR3 is 15 residues long. Germline V gene sequence: CDR1 MDHEN, CDR2 SYDVKM. This chain's CDR3 is CASSLRQAFSYEQYF. The CDR3 nucleotides are TGTGCCAGCAGCCTAAGACAAGCCTTCTCCTACGAGCAGTACTTC.

The J gene is TRBJ2-2, the V gene TRBV7-3; D unclear. The ends were cut back, 4 bases at V and 6 bases at J, with 9 bases in the middle. The CDR3 sequence is 13 residues long. Per germline, CDR1 SGHTA and CDR2 FQGTGA. The CDR3 sequence is CASSSGNAGELFF. The CDR3 region has the DNA TGTGCCAGCAGCTCCGGTAACGCCGGGGAGCTGTTTTTT. Based on the CDR3 plus reference TRBV7-3 and TRBJ2-2, the full variable domain is GAGVSQTPSNKVTEKGKYVELRCDPISGHTALYWYRQSLGQGPEFLIYFQGTGAADDSGLPNDRFFAVRPEGSVSTLKIQRTERGDSAVYLCASSSGNAGELFFGEGSRLTVL.

The V and J genes are TRBV28 and TRBJ2-3; D uncertain. CDR1 is MDHEN and CDR2 is SYDVKM in the germline V gene. The CDR3 runs 15 residues. Trimming took 1 base from V and 2 from J, leaving 10 bases between them. The CDR3 bases are TGTGCCAGCAGTTTATCCGGCTCGTTCACAGATACGCAGTATTTT. This sequence encodes CASSLSGSFTDTQYF.

The rearrangement joins TRBV19 to TRBJ1-2, with 7 bases fitting TRBD1. Germline CDR1 is LNHDA and CDR2 is SQIVND (reference sequence). The CDR3 is 14 amino acids. V shed 6 bases and J 4 bases; nucleotides not matched to a gene: 8. The CDR3 protein is CASRWGPGGYGYTF. The CDR3 DNA reads TGTGCCAGTAGATGGGGGCCAGGGGGCTATGGCTACACCTTC. Based on the CDR3 plus reference TRBV19 and TRBJ1-2, the full variable domain is DGGITQSPKYLFRKEGQNVTLSCEQNLNHDAMYWYRQDPGQGLRLIYYSQIVNDFQKGDIAEGYSVSREKKESFPLTVTSAQKNPTAFYLCASRWGPGGYGYTFGSGTRLTVV.

In its sample, this clone was seen once. Here the CDR3 DNA reads TGTGCCAGTAGGGCGGGACCTACAAATGAGCAGTTCTTC. This encodes CASRAGPTNEQFF. This chain connects TRBV19 to TRBJ2-1, with a possible D match to TRBD2 (6 bases). Trimming took 6 bases from V and 7 from J, leaving 13 bases between them. CDR1 is LNHDA and CDR2 is SQIVND in the germline V gene (reference sequence). The CDR3 consists of 13 residues.